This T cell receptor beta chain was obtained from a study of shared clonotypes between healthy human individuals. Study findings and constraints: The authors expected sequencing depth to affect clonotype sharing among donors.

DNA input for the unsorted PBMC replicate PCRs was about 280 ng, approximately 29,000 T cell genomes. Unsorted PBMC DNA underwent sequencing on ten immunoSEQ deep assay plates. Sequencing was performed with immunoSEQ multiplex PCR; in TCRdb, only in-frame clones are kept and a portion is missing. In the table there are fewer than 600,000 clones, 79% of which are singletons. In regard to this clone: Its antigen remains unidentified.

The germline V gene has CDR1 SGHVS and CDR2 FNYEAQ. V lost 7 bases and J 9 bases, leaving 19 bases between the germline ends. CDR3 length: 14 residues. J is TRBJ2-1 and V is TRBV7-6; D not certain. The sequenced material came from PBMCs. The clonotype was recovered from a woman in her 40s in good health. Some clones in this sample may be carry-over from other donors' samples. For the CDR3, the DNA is TGTGCCAGCACTCCGGACCACATCATCGGTGAGCAGTTCTTC. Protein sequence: CASTPDHIIGEQFF.